Listed below are T cell receptor beta chains from one sample, sequenced in a study of cytomegalovirus exposure and HLA in healthy donors. TCRdb keeps only in-frame clones here, not all; method: immunoSEQ multiplex PCR. The sample records some 130,000 clones, about three quarters being singletons. The sequenced sample was PBMCs. All receptors come from a female donor in good health and CMV-seropositive. Both conserved end residues are part of each CDR3. Fields, in order: CDR3 DNA, CDR3 protein, clone size, V gene, J gene, D gene. D genes are given only for firm matches. For some rows the clone size is stated as once, few or many, or as a class when expanded; others skip it.

CDR3nt: TGCGCCAGCAGCGAAGGGGCCCTTAGCAATCAGCCCCAGCATTTT
CDR3aa: CASSEGALSNQPQHF
abundance: NA
v_gene: TRBV10-1
j_gene: TRBJ1-5
d_gene: NA

CDR3nt: TGTGCCAGCAGCTTAGGTTTCGACGAGCAGTACTTC
CDR3aa: CASSLGFDEQYF
abundance: NA
v_gene: TRBV7-8
j_gene: TRBJ2-7
d_gene: NA

CDR3nt: TGTGCCAGCAGCCCTAAGCGGGGGGGTACAGAGACCCAGTACTTC
CDR3aa: CASSPKRGGTETQYF
abundance: NA
v_gene: TRBV7-3
j_gene: TRBJ2-5
d_gene: TRBD2

CDR3nt: TGTGCCAGCAGCTTGGGACTAGCGGGCTTCTACGAGCAGTACTTC
CDR3aa: CASSLGLAGFYEQYF
abundance: once
v_gene: TRBV5-5
j_gene: TRBJ2-7
d_gene: TRBD2

CDR3nt: TGTGCCAGCAGTCCAAAGACAGGAGGAGAGACCCAGTACTTC
CDR3aa: CASSPKTGGETQYF
abundance: NA
v_gene: TRBV7-8
j_gene: TRBJ2-5
d_gene: NA

CDR3nt: TGTGCCAGTAGTATAACAGGGGATAATTCACCCCTCCACTTT
CDR3aa: CASSITGDNSPLHF
abundance: once
v_gene: TRBV19
j_gene: TRBJ1-6
d_gene: TRBD1

CDR3nt: TGTGCCAGCAGCTTTTCTAGCGGGAGCTACAATGAGCAGTTCTTC
CDR3aa: CASSFSSGSYNEQFF
abundance: NA
v_gene: TRBV5-6
j_gene: TRBJ2-1
d_gene: TRBD2

CDR3nt: TGTGCCAGCAGCTTATTTCCAGAGCAGTACTTC
CDR3aa: CASSLFPEQYF
abundance: NA
v_gene: TRBV11-2
j_gene: TRBJ2-7
d_gene: NA

CDR3nt: TGCGCCAGCAGCTTGACAGGCGTTCTAGCCAAAAACATTCAGTACTTC
CDR3aa: CASSLTGVLAKNIQYF
abundance: NA
v_gene: TRBV5-1
j_gene: TRBJ2-4
d_gene: NA

CDR3nt: TGTGCCAGCAGCGGCAGTAGCGGGGGGGCCAATGAGCAGTTCTTC
CDR3aa: CASSGSSGGANEQFF
abundance: few
v_gene: TRBV2
j_gene: TRBJ2-1
d_gene: TRBD2

CDR3nt: TGCGCCAGCAAAAGACAGGGCAACTCGAACACCGGGGAGCTGTTTTTT
CDR3aa: CASKRQGNSNTGELFF
abundance: NA
v_gene: TRBV5-1
j_gene: TRBJ2-2
d_gene: TRBD1

CDR3nt: TGTGCCAGCAGCTTTGGGGCCGACGCCTACAATGAGCAGTTCTTC
CDR3aa: CASSFGADAYNEQFF
abundance: NA
v_gene: TRBV5-4
j_gene: TRBJ2-1
d_gene: NA

CDR3nt: TGCGCCAGCAGTGAGTCGATTAACGCGGGGGCAGATACGCAGTATTTT
CDR3aa: CASSESINAGADTQYF
abundance: NA
v_gene: TRBV10-2
j_gene: TRBJ2-3
d_gene: TRBD2

CDR3nt: TGCGCCAGCAGCTTGGGGGCACAGCCGGAAGCTTTCTTT
CDR3aa: CASSLGAQPEAFF
abundance: NA
v_gene: TRBV5-1
j_gene: TRBJ1-1
d_gene: NA

CDR3nt: TGTGCCAGCACCACGGGGGGCTCGACCTACGAGCAGTACTTC
CDR3aa: CASTTGGSTYEQYF
abundance: few
v_gene: TRBV28
j_gene: TRBJ2-7
d_gene: NA

CDR3nt: TGTGCTAGTGGTGCGCTAGGGGGTGGGGAGCAGTACTTC
CDR3aa: CASGALGGGEQYF
abundance: NA
v_gene: TRBV12-5
j_gene: TRBJ2-7
d_gene: NA

CDR3nt: TGTGCCAGCAGTGGGTCTAGCGGGAAAGATACGCAGTATTTT
CDR3aa: CASSGSSGKDTQYF
abundance: NA
v_gene: TRBV2
j_gene: TRBJ2-3
d_gene: TRBD2

CDR3nt: TGCAGCGCCCAGGGACAGCTGCCAAACACCATATATTTT
CDR3aa: CSAQGQLPNTIYF
abundance: NA
v_gene: TRBV29-1
j_gene: TRBJ1-3
d_gene: TRBD1

CDR3nt: TGCGCCAGCAGCCCACAGGGGTTCACAGATACGCAGTATTTT
CDR3aa: CASSPQGFTDTQYF
abundance: few
v_gene: TRBV5-1
j_gene: TRBJ2-3
d_gene: TRBD1

CDR3nt: TGTGCCAGCAGACGGGACAGCGGTAACGAAAAACTGTTTTTT
CDR3aa: CASRRDSGNEKLFF
abundance: NA
v_gene: TRBV11-2
j_gene: TRBJ1-4
d_gene: TRBD1

CDR3nt: TGTGCTAGTGGTTTGGTACAAGGACAGGGTAGGAGTCAGCCCCAGCATTTT
CDR3aa: CASGLVQGQGRSQPQHF
abundance: NA
v_gene: TRBV12-5
j_gene: TRBJ1-5
d_gene: TRBD1

CDR3nt: TGTGCCAGCTCACCACCGGTCGGGAACACTGAAGCTTTCTTT
CDR3aa: CASSPPVGNTEAFF
abundance: NA
v_gene: TRBV18
j_gene: TRBJ1-1
d_gene: NA

CDR3nt: TGCGCCAGCAGCTTGACTACCAGCACTGAAGCTTTCTTT
CDR3aa: CASSLTTSTEAFF
abundance: NA
v_gene: TRBV5-1
j_gene: TRBJ1-1
d_gene: NA

CDR3nt: TGTGCCAGCAGCTACCTAGCGGGAGCAGCGGATACGCAGTATTTT
CDR3aa: CASSYLAGAADTQYF
abundance: few
v_gene: TRBV13
j_gene: TRBJ2-3
d_gene: TRBD2

CDR3nt: TGTGCCAGCAGCTTAGTAGGGTTCGGTGACAGAAGAAGCTCCTACGAGCAGTACTTC
CDR3aa: CASSLVGFGDRRSSYEQYF
abundance: NA
v_gene: TRBV13
j_gene: TRBJ2-7
d_gene: NA

CDR3nt: TGTGCCAGCACCGGGACAGGGGATGGGAACACTGAAGCTTTCTTT
CDR3aa: CASTGTGDGNTEAFF
abundance: few
v_gene: TRBV6-1
j_gene: TRBJ1-1
d_gene: TRBD1

CDR3nt: TGCGCCAGCAGCTTGGAAGCGACGACTGGGGCCAACGTCCTGACTTTC
CDR3aa: CASSLEATTGANVLTF
abundance: few
v_gene: TRBV5-1
j_gene: TRBJ2-6
d_gene: NA

CDR3nt: TGTGCCAGCAGCACCGGGACAGGGCAAACCGGGGAGCTGTTTTTT
CDR3aa: CASSTGTGQTGELFF
abundance: NA
v_gene: TRBV9
j_gene: TRBJ2-2
d_gene: TRBD1

CDR3nt: TGTGCCAGCAGCGTCAATCCAGGTAACACTGAAGCTTTCTTT
CDR3aa: CASSVNPGNTEAFF
abundance: NA
v_gene: TRBV9
j_gene: TRBJ1-1
d_gene: NA

CDR3nt: TGTGCCAGCAGCTTAACAGTTAGGTATGGCTACACCTTC
CDR3aa: CASSLTVRYGYTF
abundance: NA
v_gene: TRBV7-9
j_gene: TRBJ1-2
d_gene: NA

CDR3nt: TGTGCCAGCAGCCTCCAGGCGGGGGCCCTCTACGAGCAGTACTTC
CDR3aa: CASSLQAGALYEQYF
abundance: once
v_gene: TRBV7-3
j_gene: TRBJ2-7
d_gene: NA

CDR3nt: TGTGCCAGCAGCCTCAGGCTCTCTGGGGCCAACGTCCTGACTTTC
CDR3aa: CASSLRLSGANVLTF
abundance: NA
v_gene: TRBV7-9
j_gene: TRBJ2-6
d_gene: NA

CDR3nt: TGTGCCAGCAGCCCCCCCTTAGGGGTGAACACTGAAGCTTTCTTT
CDR3aa: CASSPPLGVNTEAFF
abundance: NA
v_gene: TRBV21-1
j_gene: TRBJ1-1
d_gene: NA

CDR3nt: TGTGCCAGCAGCTCCCCTGGCCAACACAATCAGCCCCAGCATTTT
CDR3aa: CASSSPGQHNQPQHF
abundance: NA
v_gene: TRBV7-2
j_gene: TRBJ1-5
d_gene: NA

CDR3nt: TGTGCCAGCAGCTTACCCGGGACTAGCGTCTACAATGAGCAGTTCTTC
CDR3aa: CASSLPGTSVYNEQFF
abundance: once
v_gene: TRBV7-2
j_gene: TRBJ2-1
d_gene: TRBD2

CDR3nt: TGTGCCTGGAGTCCAGGGACAGGGGTTACCTACGAGCAGTACTTC
CDR3aa: CAWSPGTGVTYEQYF
abundance: NA
v_gene: TRBV30
j_gene: TRBJ2-7
d_gene: TRBD1

CDR3nt: TGTGCCAGCAGCCTCACCGGGGACAGTCCGCGCTACACCTTC
CDR3aa: CASSLTGDSPRYTF
abundance: NA
v_gene: TRBV7-9
j_gene: TRBJ1-2
d_gene: TRBD1

CDR3nt: TGTGCCAGCAGTTTAGGGGACAGTCGGACTGAAGCTTTCTTT
CDR3aa: CASSLGDSRTEAFF
abundance: NA
v_gene: TRBV28
j_gene: TRBJ1-1
d_gene: TRBD1

CDR3nt: TGTGCCAGCAGTCGGATAGGGGCGAACACTGAAGCTTTCTTT
CDR3aa: CASSRIGANTEAFF
abundance: NA
v_gene: TRBV5-4
j_gene: TRBJ1-1
d_gene: NA

CDR3nt: TGTGCCAGTAGCCAGTCCAGGACAGAGAACTACGAGCAGTACTTC
CDR3aa: CASSQSRTENYEQYF
abundance: NA
v_gene: TRBV19
j_gene: TRBJ2-7
d_gene: NA

CDR3nt: TGTGCCAGCAGTTTATCGGGGTATGGCTACACCTTC
CDR3aa: CASSLSGYGYTF
abundance: NA
v_gene: TRBV28
j_gene: TRBJ1-2
d_gene: NA

CDR3nt: TGTGCCACCAGGTCCCTCGGGTCACCCCTCCACTTT
CDR3aa: CATRSLGSPLHF
abundance: NA
v_gene: TRBV2
j_gene: TRBJ1-6
d_gene: NA

CDR3nt: TGCGCCAGCAGCTTCCGTACAGGGGGCAAGAACACCGGGGAGCTGTTTTTT
CDR3aa: CASSFRTGGKNTGELFF
abundance: NA
v_gene: TRBV5-1
j_gene: TRBJ2-2
d_gene: TRBD1

CDR3nt: TGTGCCAGCAGTGATTGGAGGGGTTACTCCTACGAGCAGTACTTC
CDR3aa: CASSDWRGYSYEQYF
abundance: NA
v_gene: TRBV25-1
j_gene: TRBJ2-7
d_gene: NA

CDR3nt: TGTGCCAGCAGTCCCCTGGGGACAGGCACAGATACGCAGTATTTT
CDR3aa: CASSPLGTGTDTQYF
abundance: NA
v_gene: TRBV28
j_gene: TRBJ2-3
d_gene: TRBD1

CDR3nt: TGTGCCACCAGCCTCAGGGCTGGGCGAGAGACCCAGTACTTC
CDR3aa: CATSLRAGRETQYF
abundance: NA
v_gene: TRBV15
j_gene: TRBJ2-5
d_gene: NA

CDR3nt: TGCGCCAGCAGTGAGCTACCCGGTAGTACGCAGTATTTT
CDR3aa: CASSELPGSTQYF
abundance: NA
v_gene: TRBV10-2
j_gene: TRBJ2-3
d_gene: NA

CDR3nt: TGCGCCAGCAGGTTATCACAGGGAACGGTTCAGCCCCAGCATTTT
CDR3aa: CASRLSQGTVQPQHF
abundance: NA
v_gene: TRBV4-1
j_gene: TRBJ1-5
d_gene: NA

CDR3nt: TGTGCCAGCAGTTTCGGGACAAGAGAGACCCAGTACTTC
CDR3aa: CASSFGTRETQYF
abundance: few
v_gene: TRBV28
j_gene: TRBJ2-5
d_gene: NA

CDR3nt: TGTGCCAGCAGTGGAAGGGGGACTAGCGGGTCTAAACCCGGGGAGCTGTTTTTT
CDR3aa: CASSGRGTSGSKPGELFF
abundance: NA
v_gene: TRBV6-1
j_gene: TRBJ2-2
d_gene: TRBD2

CDR3nt: TGTGCCAGCAGCTTACTAGGGGGCATGGACACCGGGGAGCTGTTTTTT
CDR3aa: CASSLLGGMDTGELFF
abundance: NA
v_gene: TRBV7-3
j_gene: TRBJ2-2
d_gene: TRBD1

CDR3nt: TGTGCCAGCAGTGAATCCGGGAGCACTGAAGCTTTCTTT
CDR3aa: CASSESGSTEAFF
abundance: NA
v_gene: TRBV6-4
j_gene: TRBJ1-1
d_gene: NA

CDR3nt: TGTTCCAGCAGTTTCGGACTAGCGGGAAAAGGGCAGCAGTTCTTC
CDR3aa: CSSSFGLAGKGQQFF
abundance: NA
v_gene: TRBV7-9
j_gene: TRBJ2-1
d_gene: TRBD2

CDR3nt: TGTGCCAGTAGTCCCCAGGGACTATTGAACACTGAAGCTTTCTTT
CDR3aa: CASSPQGLLNTEAFF
abundance: NA
v_gene: TRBV19
j_gene: TRBJ1-1
d_gene: NA

CDR3nt: TGTGCCAGCAGTGACGGGACTAGCGGGGGGGCGACAGATACGCAGTATTTT
CDR3aa: CASSDGTSGGATDTQYF
abundance: NA
v_gene: TRBV6-4
j_gene: TRBJ2-3
d_gene: TRBD2

CDR3nt: TGTGCCAGCAGCTATTCTAGCGGGACCTCCACAGCGCAGTACTTC
CDR3aa: CASSYSSGTSTAQYF
abundance: NA
v_gene: TRBV7-9
j_gene: TRBJ2-7
d_gene: TRBD2

CDR3nt: TGTGCCAGCAGTGAAGGGGCCCAAGAGACCCAGTACTTC
CDR3aa: CASSEGAQETQYF
abundance: NA
v_gene: TRBV2
j_gene: TRBJ2-5
d_gene: NA

CDR3nt: TGTGCCAGCAGCTTAGGAGGGACAGGATTGTATGGCTACACCTTC
CDR3aa: CASSLGGTGLYGYTF
abundance: NA
v_gene: TRBV7-6
j_gene: TRBJ1-2
d_gene: TRBD1